This section outlines one T cell receptor (beta chain) sequence together with its context. The sample originates from a study of blood T cell repertoires in COVID-19. Some clones are missing from TCRdb's copy, which holds only in-frame ones; the method was immunoSEQ multiplex PCR. The sample has over 200,000 clones; approximately 88% are singletons. The TCR comes from a woman younger than 45 who had been exposed to COVID-19. Sequencing was carried out using PBMCs or T cells enriched from blood (not recorded which).

CDR3 protein: CASGLQGPVQPQHF. As DNA, the CDR3 is TGTGCCAGTGGGTTACAGGGTCCGGTTCAGCCCCAGCATTTT. This chain uses TRBV19 with TRBJ1-5, with a tentative D call TRBD1 (6 bases). This CDR3 is built from 14 residues. Trimming cost V 8 bases and J 6 bases, with 17 bases left between them. Germline values: CDR1 LNHDA, CDR2 SQIVND (reference sequence).